This T cell receptor beta chain was observed in a study of shared clonotypes between healthy human individuals. CDR1 and CDR2 (germline): LGHNT, FRNRAP. The CDR3 has 14 residues. Trimming took off 6 bases at V and 2 bases at J, with 11 bases between the two ends. Over several immunoSEQ plates, each subset's genomic DNA was distributed in even portions. Produced via immunoSEQ multiplex PCR; TCRdb's table is partial and in-frame only. This sample has more than 400,000 clones, with about 78% found just once. Source material: PBMCs. The source of this sequence is a woman between 35 and 50 years old in good health. Some clones in this sample may be carry-over from other donors' samples. The V gene is TRBV12-5, the J gene TRBJ1-3, with D uncertain. Written as DNA, the CDR3 is TGTGCTAGTGGCATGGACGGCCCTGGAAACACCATATATTTT. Amino acid sequence: CASGMDGPGNTIYF. The variable domain in full, completed from reference TRBV12-5 and TRBJ1-3, reads DARVTQTPRHKVTEMGQEVTMRCQPILGHNTVFWYRQTMMQGLELLAYFRNRAPLDDSGMPKDRFSAEMPDATLATLKIQPSEPRDSAVYFCASGMDGPGNTIYFGEGSWLTVV.